These 14 T cell receptor beta chains originate from one sample sequenced in a study of T cell responses to AZD1222 COVID-19 vaccine. TCRdb's table, derived via immunoSEQ multiplex PCR, lists solely in-frame clones and lacks some. The sample yields 140,000 or so clones, 90% to 95% seen once. This material consisted of peripheral blood, taken after recovery from COVID-19. These receptors were taken from an adult who had recovered from COVID-19.

This chain uses TRBV18 with TRBJ1-1; D not resolved. The CDR3 loop spans 14 amino acids. Trimming pared 0 bases from V and 1 base from J, leaving 6 bases between. From germline, CDR1 is KGHSH and CDR2 LQKENI. This CDR3 is CASSPPSTNTEAFF. CDR3 DNA sequence: TGTGCCAGCTCACCACCGTCCACGAACACTGAAGCTTTCTTT.

The chain combines TRBV5-1 with TRBJ2-3, with 7 bases aligning to TRBD2. The CDR3 consists of 16 residues. Germline CDR1 reads SGHRS; CDR2 reads YFSETQ. Trimming took 4 bases from V and 0 from J; bases not matched to a gene: 8. CDR3 loop: CASSVTGSGSTDTQYF. The CDR3 region has the DNA TGCGCCAGCAGCGTTACAGGTAGCGGGAGCACAGATACGCAGTATTTT.

With regard to this clone: Other DNA variants within this sample encode the same CDR3. This chain connects TRBV5-1 to TRBJ2-5; 9 bases are shared with TRBD1. Trimming took 4 bases from V and 5 from J; bases not matched to a gene: 6. This CDR3 has 14 residues. Germline V gene sequence: CDR1 SGHRS, CDR2 YFSETQ. The CDR3 DNA sequence: TGCGCCAGCAGCCCATACAGGGGGCGGGAGACCCAGTACTTC. Translated: CASSPYRGRETQYF.

The chain uses TRBV19 and TRBJ2-4; perhaps TRBD2 as D (6 bases). Germline V gene lookup returns CDR1 LNHDA and CDR2 SQIVND (reference sequence). The CDR3 is 16 residues long. V was pared by 6 bases and J by 4 bases, with 19 bases between. This chain's CDR3 is CASSHRIAGTKNIQYF. The CDR3 DNA reads as TGTGCCAGTAGCCACCGCATTGCGGGGACGAAAAACATTCAGTACTTC.

The V gene is TRBV24-1, the J gene TRBJ2-5, with D possibly being TRBD1 or TRBD2 (5 bases each). There are 19 residues in the CDR3. Germline V gives CDR1 KGHDR, CDR2 SFDVKD. Trimming pared 0 bases from V and 1 base from J, leaving 20 bases between. For the CDR3, the DNA is TGTGCCACCAGTGATTTGGGGGAACTGCTCGAGAGGGGCCAAGAGACCCAGTACTTC. Protein sequence: CATSDLGELLERGQETQYF.

V is TRBV4-1 and J is TRBJ2-5; D call uncertain. This CDR3 is 16 amino acids long. CDR1 is MGHRA, CDR2 YSYEKL, per germline. The V end was cut by 2 bases, the J end by 4 bases, with 17 bases between. The CDR3 loop is CASSQKMGFGPETQYF. CDR3 DNA: TGCGCCAGCAGCCAAAAGATGGGGTTTGGGCCAGAGACCCAGTACTTC.

The chain recombines TRBV6-1 with TRBJ2-1; 11 bases are a match to TRBD2. The CDR3 loop spans 20 amino acids. V gave up 2 bases and J gave up 0 bases; unmatched junction bases: 12. Germline assignment: CDR1 MNHNS and CDR2 SASEGT. DNA of the CDR3: TGTGCCAGCAGTGAAAGGAGACTAGCGGGAAGGTGGCGCTCCTACAATGAGCAGTTCTTC. Amino acids: CASSERRLAGRWRSYNEQFF.

The chain uses TRBV11-2 and TRBJ1-1, with 8 bases aligning to TRBD1. This CDR3 comprises 13 residues. The germline CDR1 and CDR2 sequences are SGHAT and FQNNGV. Trimming removed 3 bases from V and 5 bases from J; junction bases left unmatched: 2. As DNA, the CDR3 is TGTGCCAGCAGCTTTCAGGGGGCAACTGAAGCTTTCTTT. It yields the protein CASSFQGATEAFF. The complete variable domain, with remaining parts taken from reference TRBV11-2 and TRBJ1-1, reads EAGVAQSPRYKIIEKRQSVAFWCNPISGHATLYWYQQILGQGPKLLIQFQNNGVVDDSQLPKDRFSAERLKGVDSTLKIQPAKLEDSAVYLCASSFQGATEAFFGQGTRLTVV.

J is TRBJ2-7 and V is TRBV18, with TRBD2 identical over 9 bases. The CDR3 spans 15 residues. Germline V gives CDR1 KGHSH, CDR2 LQKENI. Trimming at V came to 3 bases and at J to 2 bases, leaving 5 bases not matched to a gene. The CDR3 DNA is TGTGCCAGCTCACCCACCATAGCGGGAGCCTACGAGCAGTACTTC. Amino acids: CASSPTIAGAYEQYF.

The chain recombines TRBV30 with TRBJ1-6; 8 bases align to TRBD1. With 1 base clipped from V and 4 bases from J, the junction kept 9 bases outside the gene matches. Germline V gene data show CDR1 as GTSNPN and CDR2 as SVGIG (reference sequence). The CDR3 contains 17 residues. CDR3 residues: CAWSAPAGTGYNSPLHF. The DNA of the CDR3 is TGTGCCTGGAGTGCCCCGGCCGGGACAGGTTATAATTCACCCCTCCACTTT.

V and J are TRBV28 and TRBJ1-1; no definite D call. V lost 6 bases and J 7 bases, leaving 15 bases between the germline ends. Germline CDR1 reads MDHEN; CDR2 reads SYDVKM. The CDR3 consists of 13 residues. Written as DNA, the CDR3 is TGTGCCAGCAGGACTTCTTGGGAGGGTGAAGCTTTCTTT. Residues: CASRTSWEGEAFF.

The V gene is TRBV30, the J gene TRBJ2-1, with TRBD2 matching over 8 bases. Germline CDR1 reads GTSNPN; CDR2 reads SVGIG (reference sequence). Trimming at V came to 3 bases and at J to 7 bases, leaving 5 bases not matched to a gene. The CDR3 covers 13 residues. DNA for the CDR3: TGTGCCTGGAGGAGCGGGAGACTGAATGAGCAGTTCTTC. Protein: CAWRSGRLNEQFF.

The chain recombines TRBV5-1 with TRBJ2-7; 8 nucleotides line up with TRBD2. Germline-derived CDR1 and CDR2 are SGHRS and YFSETQ. The CDR3 spans 16 residues. The junction had 11 bases not matched to a gene; V was cut back by 0 bases and J by 6 bases. The CDR3 bases are TGCGCCAGCAGCTTGGAGGGGGACCGACTAGCGTCCGAGCAGTACTTC. Translating it yields CASSLEGDRLASEQYF. Full variable domain (missing parts from reference TRBV5-1 and TRBJ2-7): KAGVTQTPRYLIKTRGQQVTLSCSPISGHRSVSWYQQTPGQGLQFLFEYFSETQRNKGNFPGRFSGRQFSNSRSEMNVSTLELGDSALYLCASSLEGDRLASEQYFGPGTRLTVT.

The chain joins TRBV2 to TRBJ1-6; D unresolved. The CDR3 runs 10 residues. Germline CDR1 is SNHLY and CDR2 is FYNNEI. V was trimmed by 6 bases and J by 9 bases, leaving 3 bases between them. Written as DNA, the CDR3 is TGTGCCAGCAGGGGTTCACCCCTCCACTTT. Amino acids: CASRGSPLHF.